This is a list of T cell receptor beta chains from one sample in a study of blood T cell repertoires in COVID-19. This table comes from immunoSEQ multiplex PCR, and its TCRdb copy is limited to in-frame clones, with some not included. The table records fewer than 250,000 clones, around nine tenths of them present only once. The sequenced sample consisted of peripheral blood. The receptors here all came from a man between 60 and 75 years old who had recovered from COVID-19. Each CDR3 is given with its conserved first and last residue. The D gene is left open where the match is weak. Clone size appears in some rows only: once, few, many, or a class for an expanded clone.

clone_size | d_call | j_call | v_call | cdr3_nt | cdr3_aa
NA | TRBD1 | TRBJ1-2 | TRBV19 | TGTGCCAGTAGTCACTCGGACAGGGGAGGTGGCTACACCTTC | CASSHSDRGGGYTF
few | TRBD1 | TRBJ1-1 | TRBV18 | TGTGCCAGCTCACCACCCCGGGACAGGGGGCAGAACACTGAAGCTTTCTTT | CASSPPRDRGQNTEAFF
NA | NA | TRBJ1-2 | TRBV19 | TGTGCCAGTAGTATCCCCCGGGGATATGGCTACACCTTC | CASSIPRGYGYTF
NA | TRBD1 | TRBJ2-4 | TRBV2 | TGTGCCAGCAGCCTACAGGGGGCCAAAAACATTCAGTACTTC | CASSLQGAKNIQYF
NA | NA | TRBJ1-4 | TRBV29-1 | TGCAGCGTTGTGGGACACTTAGGCGAAAAACTGTTTTTT | CSVVGHLGEKLFF
NA | TRBD2 | TRBJ2-2 | TRBV7-3 | TGTGCCAGCAGCTTAAGTAGCCTAGCGGGAGGTCCCGGGGAGCTGTTTTTT | CASSLSSLAGGPGELFF
NA | NA | TRBJ1-1 | TRBV7-6 | TGTGCCAGCAGCTTAGGTGGCGTGAGAAGGGGGAACACTGAAGCTTTCTTT | CASSLGGVRRGNTEAFF
NA | NA | TRBJ1-1 | TRBV28 | TGTGCCAGCAGTTTGCAGGGGCTAGGGGTCACTGAAGCTTTCTTT | CASSLQGLGVTEAFF
NA | TRBD2 | TRBJ2-1 | TRBV6-5 | TGTGCCAGCAGTTCCGGGACTAGCGGGAACAATGAGCAGTTCTTC | CASSSGTSGNNEQFF
NA | TRBD2 | TRBJ2-1 | TRBV19 | TGTGCCAGTAGCCGGGAGGCCAGCTACAATGAGCAGTTCTTC | CASSREASYNEQFF
NA | TRBD1 | TRBJ1-5 | TRBV5-6 | TGTGCCAGCAGCTTGGGTGGGACAGGGTTTCAGCCCCAGCATTTT | CASSLGGTGFQPQHF
once | NA | TRBJ2-1 | TRBV7-2 | TGTGCCAGCAGCTCAGCTGGGACACACTCCTACAATGAGCAGTTCTTC | CASSSAGTHSYNEQFF
once | TRBD1 | TRBJ2-7 | TRBV15 | TGTGCCACCAGCAGAGGGGGGCAGGGGGTCGGCGAGCAGTACTTC | CATSRGGQGVGEQYF
NA | NA | TRBJ1-1 | TRBV5-4 | TGTGCCAGCAGCTTAAGCCCCTTCACTGAAGCTTTCTTT | CASSLSPFTEAFF
NA | TRBD1 | TRBJ2-7 | TRBV15 | TGTGCCACCAGCAAGGGCGACAGGGAATCCTACGAGCAGTACTTC | CATSKGDRESYEQYF
NA | NA | TRBJ2-3 | TRBV9 | TGTGCCAGCAGTACCGGTAGGAGCGCAGATACGCAGTATTTT | CASSTGRSADTQYF
NA | TRBD2 | TRBJ2-1 | TRBV15 | TGTGCCACCAGCAGAGCTAGCGGGGGCTACAATGAGCAGTTCTTC | CATSRASGGYNEQFF
many | TRBD2 | TRBJ2-5 | TRBV6-5 | TGTGCCAGCAGTACTAGCGGGGGGGCCGGGGAGACCCAGTACTTC | CASSTSGGAGETQYF
NA | TRBD2 | TRBJ2-5 | TRBV29-1 | TGCAGCGTTGTGACTAGCGGGACCGGGACCCAGTACTTC | CSVVTSGTGTQYF
NA | NA | TRBJ2-3 | TRBV7-2 | TGTGCCAGCAGCTTAGATATTAGCACAGATACGCAGTATTTT | CASSLDISTDTQYF
NA | TRBD1 | TRBJ1-1 | TRBV6-6 | TGTGCCAGCAGACGACAGGGGGACACTGAAGCTTTCTTT | CASRRQGDTEAFF
NA | NA | TRBJ1-2 | TRBV7-9 | TGTGCCAGCAGCGAGAATACGATTTATGGCTACACCTTC | CASSENTIYGYTF
NA | TRBD1 | TRBJ1-3 | TRBV11-2 | TGTGCCAGCAGCTTCGCAGGGGGAGGAAACACCATATATTTT | CASSFAGGGNTIYF
NA | TRBD2 | TRBJ2-5 | TRBV6-1 | TGTGCCAGCAGTGCCTTCACTAGCGGGGGCGGGAAGACCCAGTACTTC | CASSAFTSGGGKTQYF
NA | NA | TRBJ2-5 | TRBV12-3/TRBV12-4 | TGTGCCAGCAGCCTCCGCAGGGATGAGACCCAGTACTTC | CASSLRRDETQYF
NA | NA | TRBJ1-1 | TRBV10-3 | TGTGCCATCAGTGAGTCGAGGGCTAACACTGAAGCTTTCTTT | CAISESRANTEAFF
NA | TRBD1 | TRBJ1-1 | TRBV7-8 | TGTGCCAGCAGCGCACGGACAGGAAGCAACACTGAAGCTTTCTTT | CASSARTGSNTEAFF
NA | NA | TRBJ1-1 | TRBV9 | TGTGCCAGCAGCGTAGATAATTCCCCGAACACTGAAGCTTTCTTT | CASSVDNSPNTEAFF
NA | NA | TRBJ1-2 | TRBV6-1 | TGTGCCAGCAGTGAAGCCGGGGAGGGTGGCTACACCTTC | CASSEAGEGGYTF
NA | TRBD2 | TRBJ2-3 | TRBV3-1/TRBV3-2 | TGTGCCAGCAGCCAACCTAGCGGGGGGGCTCCAGATACGCAGTATTTT | CASSQPSGGAPDTQYF
once | NA | TRBJ2-2 | TRBV4-1 | TGCGCCAGCAGCCATCTTACCGGGGAGCTGTTTTTT | CASSHLTGELFF
NA | TRBD1 | TRBJ1-5 | TRBV24-1 | TGTGCCACCTCCAGGGGGCACAATCAGCCCCAGCATTTT | CATSRGHNQPQHF
NA | TRBD2 | TRBJ2-5 | TRBV29-1 | TGCAGCGTTGAATCGAATCGGGAGGGCCCGGAGACCCAGTACTTC | CSVESNREGPETQYF
NA | TRBD2 | TRBJ2-5 | TRBV7-9 | TGTGCCAGCAGCCGTCTCGGGACTAGCGGGGGGGCTGGGGAGACCCAGTACTTC | CASSRLGTSGGAGETQYF
NA | NA | TRBJ1-4 | TRBV15 | TGTGCCACCGGCCGCCGGGGGATTAATGAAAAACTGTTTTTT | CATGRRGINEKLFF
NA | NA | TRBJ1-4 | TRBV10-3 | TGTGCCACTCGAGAGGGTCTTAATGAAAAACTGTTTTTT | CATREGLNEKLFF
NA | NA | TRBJ1-2 | TRBV9 | TGTGCCAGCAGCGCCGGTGGTAACTATGGCTACACCTTC | CASSAGGNYGYTF
NA | TRBD1 | TRBJ1-2 | TRBV6-2/TRBV6-3 | TGTGCCAGCAGTTTACGGACAGGGGCCGCACAGGGCTACACCTTC | CASSLRTGAAQGYTF
NA | NA | TRBJ2-7 | TRBV7-2 | TGTGCCAGCAGCCGGGACATCATTCCCTACGAGCAGTACTTC | CASSRDIIPYEQYF
NA | NA | TRBJ2-7 | TRBV28 | TGTGCCAGCAGTTTTTATGGAGGGGTCGAGCAGTACTTC | CASSFYGGVEQYF
NA | TRBD1 | TRBJ2-3 | TRBV9 | TGTGCCAGCAGCGTAGAAGGGACAGGAGGGGGTACGCAGTATTTT | CASSVEGTGGGTQYF